Following are 30 T cell receptor beta chains from one sample sequenced in a study of control samples from healthy donors and cancer patients. The protocol was immunoSEQ multiplex PCR, while the TCRdb copy is restricted to in-frame clones and leaves out a portion. The sample consists of around 30,000 clones, under 95% of them appearing once. The specimen was PBMCs. These receptors originate from a middle-aged man with colorectal cancer.

V gene TRBV19 combines with J gene TRBJ2-3, with 9 bases lining up with TRBD1. Germline CDR1 LNHDA, CDR2 SQIVND (reference sequence). Losses at the gene ends were 5 bases for V and 3 bases for J; bases not matched to a gene: 6. There are 15 residues in the CDR3. As DNA, the CDR3 is TGTGCCAGTAGTCCCCGGGACAGGGTTACAGATACGCAGTATTTT. Its translation: CASSPRDRVTDTQYF.

This chain uses TRBV7-2 with TRBJ2-7, with D possibly TRBD2 on 5 matching bases. The CDR3 consists of 14 residues. Per the germline V gene, CDR1 is SGHTA and CDR2 is FQGNSA. V was shortened by 4 bases and J by 3 bases, with 13 bases between the two germline ends. The CDR3 DNA follows: TGTGCCAGCAGCTCCGGAGGTACAAGCTACGAGCAGTACTTC. Translation gives CASSSGGTSYEQYF.

V gene TRBV5-1 combines with J gene TRBJ2-7; D tentatively reads TRBD1 or TRBD2 (6 bases each). Trimming cost V 6 bases and J 3 bases, with 25 bases left between them. Germline CDR1 reads SGHRS; CDR2 reads YFSETQ. The length of the CDR3 is 17 residues. The CDR3, as DNA: TGCGCCAGCACCAAAGGGGGTGGCAGGGGAGGTTACTACGAGCAGTACTTC. As protein: CASTKGGGRGGYYEQYF.

V and J are TRBV6-6 and TRBJ2-7; 8 nucleotides agree with TRBD2. Germline V gene data show CDR1 as MNHNY and CDR2 as SVGAGI (reference sequence). The CDR3 extends over 15 amino acids. J gave up 4 bases and V 2 bases, and 7 bases lay outside the gene matches. CDR3 in DNA: TGTGCCAGCAGTTACGAGGGCGGGAGGACATACGAGCAGTACTTC. This encodes CASSYEGGRTYEQYF.

CDR3 nucleotides: TGCAGTGCTAGTAGCGGGAAAGAGACCCAGTACTTC. It encodes CSASSGKETQYF. The chain uses TRBV20-1 and TRBJ2-5, with 8 bases that match TRBD2. The J segment lost 3 bases and the V segment lost 3 bases, leaving 0 bases of the junction unmatched. The CDR3 length is 12 residues. Germline CDR1 DFQATT, CDR2 SNEGSKA (reference sequence).

This clone came up once. The V gene is TRBV19, the J gene TRBJ2-2, with 7 bases fitting TRBD2. Germline assignment: CDR1 LNHDA and CDR2 SQIVND (reference sequence). This CDR3 spans 14 amino acids. V shed 10 bases and J 1 base; nucleotides not matched to a gene: 6. In nucleotides, the CDR3 is TGTGCCACCAAGGGAGGGCAGAACACCGGGGAGCTGTTTTTT. This codes for CATKGGQNTGELFF.

This clone has just a few counts. This chain links TRBV5-1 with TRBJ2-7; D call uncertain. The V end was cut by 4 bases, the J end by 5 bases, with 10 bases between. The CDR3 extends over 12 amino acids. The germline gives CDR1 SGHRS, CDR2 YFSETQ. The CDR3: CASSPTEDEQYF. Here the CDR3 DNA reads TGCGCCAGCAGCCCTACTGAGGACGAGCAGTACTTC. Drawing the rest from reference TRBV5-1 and TRBJ2-7, the complete variable domain is KAGVTQTPRYLIKTRGQQVTLSCSPISGHRSVSWYQQTPGQGLQFLFEYFSETQRNKGNFPGRFSGRQFSNSRSEMNVSTLELGDSALYLCASSPTEDEQYFGPGTRLTVT.

The CDR3 region is CASSSPHGQGMNTEAFF. CDR3 nucleotides: TGCGCCAGCAGCTCTCCCCACGGACAGGGGATGAACACTGAAGCTTTCTTT. The chain couples TRBV5-1 to TRBJ1-1, with 9 nucleotides matching TRBD1. The CDR3 is 17 amino acids. Germline V gene lookup returns CDR1 SGHRS and CDR2 YFSETQ. V lost 3 bases and J lost 0; bases outside the gene matches: 9.

The rearrangement links TRBV6-6 to TRBJ2-7; the D is unclear. Germline CDR1 MNHNY, CDR2 SVGAGI (reference sequence). V gave up 6 bases and J gave up 1 base, with 10 bases separating them. The CDR3 covers 13 residues. The CDR3 DNA is TGTGCCAGCAGATCGACGGGTTCCTACGAGCAGTACTTC. Its translation: CASRSTGSYEQYF.

V usage is TRBV7-6 and J usage is TRBJ2-7; 7 positions agree with TRBD2. The CDR3 sequence is 15 residues long. Trimming cost V 5 bases and J 6 bases; bases outside gene matches: 13. Germline CDR1 and CDR2: SGHVS and FNYEAQ. The CDR3 DNA follows: TGTGCCAGCAGCCCAAGCGGGACCGTAGGCATCGAGCAGTACTTC. Residues: CASSPSGTVGIEQYF.

The chain combines TRBV5-6 with TRBJ1-1, with D possibly TRBD1 on 6 matching bases. The ends were cut back, 1 base at V and 5 bases at J, with 15 bases in the middle. CDR1 and CDR2 from the germline V gene are SGHDT and YYEEEE. The CDR3 is 15 residues long. Written as DNA, the CDR3 is TGTGCCAGCAGCTTGAAGGGGGGTGAGGATACTGAAGCTTTCTTT. This gives the protein CASSLKGGEDTEAFF.

The chain has TRBV30 and TRBJ1-2; TRBD1 might be the D (6 bases). V gave up 1 base and J gave up 8 bases, with 11 bases separating them. CDR3 length equals 12 residues. CDR1 is GTSNPN and CDR2 is SVGIG in the germline V gene (reference sequence). The CDR3 sequence is CAWSGRDKGYTF. Written as DNA, the CDR3 is TGTGCCTGGAGTGGGAGGGACAAAGGCTACACCTTC.

Only one count was recorded for this clone. The J gene is TRBJ1-3, the V gene TRBV6-5; 8 nucleotides agree with TRBD1. Looked up from germline, CDR1 is MNHEY and CDR2 is SVGAGI. The V segment lost 6 bases and the J segment 4 bases; nucleotides outside the gene matches: 8. CDR3 length: 15 amino acids. CDR3 loop: CASSVGQGRGNTIYF. The DNA of the CDR3 is TGTGCCAGCAGCGTCGGACAGGGCAGAGGAAACACCATATATTTT.

The chain combines TRBV9 with TRBJ2-5; D is possibly TRBD2 (6 bases). Germline CDR1 is SGDLS and CDR2 is YYNGEE. The CDR3 is 16 residues long. Trimming cost V 4 bases and J 4 bases, with 20 bases left between them. In DNA, the CDR3 is TGTGCCAGCAGCCCCCGGAGGGGTGGGTGGGGAGAGACCCAGTACTTC. Its translation: CASSPRRGGWGETQYF.

The V and J genes are TRBV2 and TRBJ1-1; D not certain. With 6 bases removed from V and 2 bases from J, the gap between germline ends came to 10 bases. The CDR3 has 13 residues. Germline CDR1 SNHLY, CDR2 FYNNEI. CDR3 sequence: CASSSEENTEAFF. The CDR3 coding sequence is TGTGCCAGCAGCAGCGAAGAAAACACTGAAGCTTTCTTT.

This sequence joins TRBV3-1 (or the pseudogene TRBV3-2) and TRBJ1-2, with D tentatively TRBD1 (5 bases). V was trimmed by 4 bases and J by 8 bases, leaving 14 bases between them. The CDR3 sequence is 13 residues long. Germline CDR1 reads LGHDT; CDR2 reads YNNKEL (reference sequence). The CDR3 reads CASSRGGGGGYTF. DNA for the CDR3: TGTGCCAGCAGCCGCGGGGGGGGAGGCGGCTACACCTTC.

This chain links TRBV2 with TRBJ2-2; 8 positions agree with TRBD1. Looked up from germline, CDR1 is SNHLY and CDR2 is FYNNEI. This CDR3 region has 15 residues. With 2 bases clipped from V and 4 bases from J, the junction kept 3 bases outside the gene matches. CDR3 in amino acids: CASSEFQGATGELFF. In DNA form, the CDR3 reads TGTGCCAGCAGTGAATTTCAGGGGGCCACCGGGGAGCTGTTTTTT.

This chain uses TRBV2 with TRBJ2-7; no reliable D call. V shed 8 bases and J shed 5 bases, with 16 bases lying between them. The CDR3 loop spans 13 amino acids. Germline V gene lookup returns CDR1 SNHLY and CDR2 FYNNEI. The CDR3 nucleotides read TGTGCCAGCGGCCGGTTACCCCAGGACGAGCAGTACTTC. Translation gives CASGRLPQDEQYF.

J is TRBJ1-5 and V is TRBV6-5, with D possibly matching TRBD1 (6 bases). The CDR3 length is 15 residues. CDR1 and CDR2 (germline): MNHEY, SVGAGI. Trimming took 2 bases from V and 0 from J, leaving 8 bases between them. The chain's CDR3 is CASSYTGNSNQPQHF. The CDR3 coding sequence is TGTGCCAGCAGTTACACAGGGAATAGCAATCAGCCCCAGCATTTT.

This chain uses TRBV4-2 with TRBJ1-2; no firm D call. This CDR3 is 16 amino acids long. Germline loops: CDR1 LGHNA, CDR2 YNFKEQ. V was pared by 0 bases and J by 4 bases, with 15 bases between. This CDR3 is CASSQDAQGPSYGYTF. The CDR3 region has the DNA TGTGCCAGCAGCCAAGATGCACAAGGACCTAGCTATGGCTACACCTTC.

The rearrangement links TRBV5-1 to TRBJ1-6; D is possibly TRBD1 (6 bases). The germline CDR1 and CDR2 sequences are SGHRS and YFSETQ. The V end was cut by 5 bases, the J end by 10 bases, with 16 bases between. This CDR3 has 14 amino acids. The CDR3 loop is CASSLGTSGSPLHF. DNA for the CDR3: TGCGCCAGCAGTCTCGGGACATCGGGCTCACCCCTCCACTTT.

The rearrangement uses TRBV30 and TRBJ1-3; D is perhaps TRBD1 (6 bases). The ends were cut back, 5 bases at V and 0 bases at J, with 26 bases in the middle. This CDR3 has 19 residues. In germline, CDR1 is GTSNPN, CDR2 SVGIG (reference sequence). In DNA form, the CDR3 reads TGTGCCTGGGGCAGGCCGGGCTCGACAGGACAGAGCTCTGGAAACACCATATATTTT. Protein product: CAWGRPGSTGQSSGNTIYF.

The gene calls are TRBV6-5 and TRBJ1-1; possible D gene TRBD1, 5 bases. There are 16 residues in the CDR3. Germline loops: CDR1 MNHEY, CDR2 SVGAGI. Trimming stripped 2 bases from V and 1 base from J, with 14 bases between. The CDR3 DNA sequence: TGTGCCAGCAGTTACCTTGGGGCTTCTGCGAACACTGAAGCTTTCTTT. It is translated as CASSYLGASANTEAFF.

The rearrangement joins TRBV5-1 to TRBJ2-1; TRBD1 might be the D (7 bases). In germline, CDR1 is SGHRS, CDR2 YFSETQ. Trimming left V 0 bases short and J 3 bases short, with 19 bases between. The CDR3 has 18 residues. The CDR3 coding sequence is TGCGCCAGCAGCTTGGGACAGGGATACGGGGGAGTCTACAATGAGCAGTTCTTC. This encodes CASSLGQGYGGVYNEQFF.

The V call is TRBV7-2, the J call TRBJ1-1, with D tentatively TRBD1 (6 bases). V lost 5 bases to trimming and J lost 0 bases, with 16 bases between them. The CDR3 is 16 residues long. Germline lookup yields CDR1 SGHTA and CDR2 FQGNSA. CDR3 sequence: CASSRYGGQMNTEAFF. The CDR3 DNA reads TGTGCCAGCAGCCGCTATGGAGGACAGATGAACACTGAAGCTTTCTTT.

This chain links TRBV3-1 (or the pseudogene TRBV3-2) with TRBJ1-1; D may be TRBD1 (5 bases). The CDR3 extends over 14 amino acids. Germline loops: CDR1 LGHDT, CDR2 YNNKEL (reference sequence). V was pared by 3 bases and J by 5 bases, with 13 bases between. CDR3 nucleotide sequence: TGTGCCAGCAGCCAGACCGGGACGGGGACTGAAGCTTTCTTT. It yields the protein CASSQTGTGTEAFF.

This chain connects TRBV7-2 to TRBJ1-1; unclear D gene. Trimming stripped 2 bases from V and 11 bases from J, with 12 bases between. The length of the CDR3 is 12 residues. Germline values: CDR1 SGHTA, CDR2 FQGNSA. For the CDR3, the DNA is TGTGCCAGCAGCTTAAAAATCGGGCAGGCTTTCTTT. It translates to CASSLKIGQAFF.

The chain employs TRBV7-3 and TRBJ2-2; no clear D. The CDR3 contains 13 residues. Germline CDR1 SGHTA, CDR2 FQGTGA. Trimming cost V 2 bases and J 5 bases, with 6 bases left between them. The CDR3 nucleotides read TGTGCCAGCAGCTTATGGGAAACCGGGGAGCTGTTTTTT. It yields the protein CASSLWETGELFF.

The rearrangement uses TRBV5-1 and TRBJ1-3; 11 nucleotides match TRBD1. Germline V gene lookup returns CDR1 SGHRS and CDR2 YFSETQ. The ends lost 7 bases at V and 8 bases at J; junction bases unmatched: 8. The CDR3 is made up of 14 amino acids. CDR3: CASGTGGYPDTIYF. The CDR3 bases are TGCGCCAGCGGGACAGGGGGGTATCCGGACACCATATATTTT.

The chain combines TRBV4-1 with TRBJ1-2, with D unclear. CDR1 is MGHRA and CDR2 is YSYEKL in the germline V gene. The CDR3 is made up of 14 amino acids. Trimming shortened V by 0 bases and J by 1 base, and 6 bases separated the two germline ends. The CDR3 DNA reads TGCGCCAGCAGCCAAGAGAGGTTTAACTATGGCTACACCTTC. Translated: CASSQERFNYGYTF.